The 14 T cell receptor beta chains reported below all come from one sample, sequenced in a study of shared clonotypes between healthy human individuals. Assay used: immunoSEQ multiplex PCR; TCRdb lists only in-frame clones, some missing. The repertoire holds approximately 2.1 million clones, with over 85% as singletons. Sequenced material: naive CD4+ T cells from PBMCs. Subset in this sample: CD45RA+ positively selected. Receptors originate from a man aged 18 to 35 in good health. Some clones in this sample may be carry-over from other donors' samples.

Regarding this clone: Other DNA variants within this sample encode the same CDR3. This chain connects TRBV18 to TRBJ2-5; D gene ambiguous. V was clipped by 0 bases and J by 2 bases, with 7 bases between them. The CDR3 covers 14 residues. From germline, CDR1 is KGHSH and CDR2 LQKENI. In DNA form, the CDR3 reads TGTGCCAGCTCACCACCGACCGGACAAGAGACCCAGTACTTC. Protein product: CASSPPTGQETQYF.

J is TRBJ2-5 and V is TRBV10-3, with 8 bases matching TRBD1. The CDR3 spans 15 residues. After removal of 3 bases from V and 5 bases from J, the junction contained 8 bases not matched to a gene. From germline, CDR1 is ENHRY and CDR2 SYGVKD. CDR3 residues: CAISERQGSGETQYF. As DNA, the CDR3 is TGTGCCATCAGTGAACGACAGGGGTCGGGGGAGACCCAGTACTTC.

The rearrangement joins TRBV27 to TRBJ2-5, with TRBD2 matching over 11 bases. The germline CDR1 and CDR2 sequences are MNHEY and SMNVEV (reference sequence). V lost 5 bases to trimming and J lost 2 bases; unmatched junction nucleotides: 7. The CDR3 contains 16 residues. The DNA of the CDR3 is TGTGCCAGCAGTCCGATCTGGACTAGCGGGCAAGAGACCCAGTACTTC. It specifies CASSPIWTSGQETQYF.

J is TRBJ2-7 and V is TRBV7-3; unclear D gene. The CDR3 is 13 amino acids. Germline V gene lookup returns CDR1 SGHTA and CDR2 FQGTGA. V shed 5 bases and J shed 0 bases, with 8 bases lying between them. This CDR3 reads CASSRVPSYEQYF. CDR3 DNA sequence: TGTGCCAGCAGCCGGGTACCCTCCTACGAGCAGTACTTC.

The chain is built from TRBV20-1 and TRBJ2-7; D is unclear. This CDR3 comprises 10 residues. The V and J ends lost 6 bases and 5 bases respectively, with 8 bases between them. Looked up from germline, CDR1 is DFQATT and CDR2 is SNEGSKA (reference sequence). DNA of the CDR3: TGCAGTGCATCCCGTAACGAGCAGTACTTC. This sequence encodes CSASRNEQYF.

V gene TRBV7-6 combines with J gene TRBJ2-2; 7 bases agree with TRBD1. V shed 5 bases, J shed 2 bases, and the junction held 5 bases outside the gene matches. The CDR3 length is 15 residues. From germline, CDR1 is SGHVS and CDR2 FNYEAQ. CDR3 nucleotide sequence: TGTGCCAGCAGCCCGGGACAGAGAAACACCGGGGAGCTGTTTTTT. Protein: CASSPGQRNTGELFF. The full variable domain, rest sourced from reference TRBV7-6 and TRBJ2-2, is GAGVSQSPRYKVTKRGQDVALRCDPISGHVSLYWYRQALGQGPEFLTYFNYEAQQDKSGLPNDRFSAERPEGSISTLTIQRTEQRDSAMYRCASSPGQRNTGELFFGEGSRLTVL.

The V and J genes are TRBV2 and TRBJ1-2; perhaps TRBD1 as D (5 bases). V lost 7 bases and J lost 6, with 27 bases in between. Germline V gene lookup returns CDR1 SNHLY and CDR2 FYNNEI. The CDR3 is made up of 17 amino acids. CDR3 in DNA: TGTGCCAGCATCACCCGGGACCGAGAACTATTGGGGCATGGCTACACCTTC. Residues: CASITRDRELLGHGYTF.

CDR3 sequence: CASSFIGERETQYF. In DNA, the CDR3 is TGCGCCAGCAGCTTCATAGGGGAGCGAGAGACCCAGTACTTC. The rearrangement uses TRBV5-1 and TRBJ2-5; TRBD1 or TRBD2 may be the D gene (5 bases each). This CDR3 region has 14 residues. Germline V lookup: CDR1 SGHRS, CDR2 YFSETQ. The V and J ends lost 2 bases and 4 bases respectively, with 12 bases between them.

This chain connects TRBV5-1 to TRBJ2-7, with no clear D. Trimming cost V 0 bases and J 3 bases, with 10 bases left between them. CDR1 SGHRS and CDR2 YFSETQ come from the germline V gene. The CDR3 is made up of 14 amino acids. The DNA for the CDR3 is TGCGCCAGCAGCTTGGAGACTTTCAGCTACGAGCAGTACTTC. This gives the protein CASSLETFSYEQYF.

The chain employs TRBV7-3 and TRBJ1-1; 7 bases align to TRBD1. The CDR3 loop spans 13 amino acids. Germline-derived CDR1 and CDR2 are SGHTA and FQGTGA. J was trimmed by 7 bases and V by 3 bases; bases with no gene match: 5. Here the CDR3 reads CASSFGWDSEAFF. The CDR3 nucleotides are TGTGCCAGCAGCTTTGGGTGGGACAGTGAAGCTTTCTTT.

This chain uses TRBV19 with TRBJ2-3; D not resolved. CDR1 and CDR2 (germline): LNHDA, SQIVND (reference sequence). Trimming removed 2 bases from V and 6 bases from J, with 12 bases in between. The CDR3 runs 14 residues. This CDR3 is CASSILTPGDTQYF. The DNA for the CDR3 is TGTGCCAGTAGTATACTAACCCCCGGGGATACGCAGTATTTT. Full variable domain (remainder filled in from reference TRBV19 and TRBJ2-3): DGGITQSPKYLFRKEGQNVTLSCEQNLNHDAMYWYRQDPGQGLRLIYYSQIVNDFQKGDIAEGYSVSREKKESFPLTVTSAQKNPTAFYLCASSILTPGDTQYFGPGTRLTVL.

The V call is TRBV19, the J call TRBJ2-7, with D possibly TRBD1 on 6 matching bases. From germline, CDR1 is LNHDA and CDR2 SQIVND (reference sequence). CDR3 size: 14 residues. Trimming removed 5 bases at V and 4 bases at J, with 15 bases between. This CDR3 reads CASSPDGGRYEQYF. CDR3 sequence (DNA): TGTGCCAGTAGTCCGGATGGGGGCCGTTACGAGCAGTACTTC.

The chain recombines TRBV7-2 with TRBJ1-1; D possibly corresponds to TRBD1 (5 bases). This CDR3 has 14 amino acids. Per germline, CDR1 SGHTA and CDR2 FQGNSA. Trimming pared 5 bases from V and 2 bases from J, leaving 12 bases between. The CDR3: CASSPTETNTEAFF. The CDR3 DNA sequence: TGTGCCAGCAGCCCGACAGAGACCAACACTGAAGCTTTCTTT.

The chain links TRBV2 to TRBJ2-1; D is unresolved. Germline values: CDR1 SNHLY, CDR2 FYNNEI. The CDR3 is 14 residues long. The germline V and J ends were trimmed by 2 bases and 3 bases, with 8 bases remaining between them. In DNA, the CDR3 is TGTGCCAGCAGTGAACTTAGAGGCTACAATGAGCAGTTCTTC. It encodes CASSELRGYNEQFF.